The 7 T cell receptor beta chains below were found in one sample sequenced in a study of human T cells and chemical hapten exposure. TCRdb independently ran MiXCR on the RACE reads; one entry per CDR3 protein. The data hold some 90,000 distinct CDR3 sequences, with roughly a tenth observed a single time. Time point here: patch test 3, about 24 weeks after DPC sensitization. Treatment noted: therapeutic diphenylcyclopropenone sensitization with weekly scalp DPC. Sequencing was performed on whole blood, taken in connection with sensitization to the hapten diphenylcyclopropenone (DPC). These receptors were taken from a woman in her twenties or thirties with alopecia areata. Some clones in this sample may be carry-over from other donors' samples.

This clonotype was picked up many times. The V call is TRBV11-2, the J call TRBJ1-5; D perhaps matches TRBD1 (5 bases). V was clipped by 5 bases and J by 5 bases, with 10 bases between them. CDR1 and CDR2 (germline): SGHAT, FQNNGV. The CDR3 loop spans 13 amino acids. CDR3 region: CASSRDRDQPQHF. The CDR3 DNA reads TGTGCCAGCAGCCGAGACAGAGATCAGCCCCAGCATTTT.

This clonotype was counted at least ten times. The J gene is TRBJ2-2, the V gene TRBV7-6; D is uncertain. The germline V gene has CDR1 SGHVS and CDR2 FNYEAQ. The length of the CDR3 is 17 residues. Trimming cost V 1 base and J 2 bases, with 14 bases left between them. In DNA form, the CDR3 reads TGTGCCAGCAGCTTAGAAGTCGGTCAGCAAAACACCGGGGAGCTGTTTTTT. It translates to CASSLEVGQQNTGELFF.

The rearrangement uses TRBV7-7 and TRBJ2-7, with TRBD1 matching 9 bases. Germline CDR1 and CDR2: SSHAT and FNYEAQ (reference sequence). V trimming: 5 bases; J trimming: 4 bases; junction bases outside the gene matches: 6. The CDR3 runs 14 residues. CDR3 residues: CASSRDRERYEQYF. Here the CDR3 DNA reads TGTGCCAGCAGCCGGGACAGGGAACGGTACGAGCAGTACTTC. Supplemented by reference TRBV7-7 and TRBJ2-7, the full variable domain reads GAGVSQSPRYKVTKRGQDVTLRCDPISSHATLYWYQQALGQGPEFLTYFNYEAQPDKSGLPSDRFSAERPEGSISTLTIQRTEQRDSAMYRCASSRDRERYEQYFGPGTRLTVT.

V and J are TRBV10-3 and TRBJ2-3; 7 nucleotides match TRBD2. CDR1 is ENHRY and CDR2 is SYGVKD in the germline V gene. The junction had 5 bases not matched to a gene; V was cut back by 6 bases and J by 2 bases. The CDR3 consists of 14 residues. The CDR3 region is CAISGGSFTDTQYF. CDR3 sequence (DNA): TGTGCCATCAGCGGGGGGTCCTTCACAGATACGCAGTATTTT.

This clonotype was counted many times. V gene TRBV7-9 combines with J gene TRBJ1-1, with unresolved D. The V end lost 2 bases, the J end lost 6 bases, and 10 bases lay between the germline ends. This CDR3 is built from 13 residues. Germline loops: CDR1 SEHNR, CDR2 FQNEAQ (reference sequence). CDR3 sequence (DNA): TGTGCCAGCAGCTTACTGGATTGGTCTGAAGCTTTCTTT. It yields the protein CASSLLDWSEAFF.

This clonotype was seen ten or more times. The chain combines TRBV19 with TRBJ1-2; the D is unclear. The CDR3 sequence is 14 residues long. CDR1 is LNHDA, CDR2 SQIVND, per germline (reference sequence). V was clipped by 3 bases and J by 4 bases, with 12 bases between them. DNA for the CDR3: TGTGCCAGTAGTATGGTAGGCCTGGTCTATGGCTACACCTTC. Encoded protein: CASSMVGLVYGYTF.

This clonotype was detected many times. CDR3 sequence reads: CASSIDRATGELFF. CDR3 DNA: TGTGCCAGTAGTATAGATAGGGCTACCGGGGAGCTGTTTTTT. The V and J genes are TRBV19 and TRBJ2-2; D not certain. The CDR3 loop spans 14 amino acids. CDR1 LNHDA and CDR2 SQIVND come from the germline V gene (reference sequence). The V end was cut by 0 bases, the J end by 5 bases, with 7 bases between. The whole variable domain, filled in from reference TRBV19 and TRBJ2-2, reads DGGITQSPKYLFRKEGQNVTLSCEQNLNHDAMYWYRQDPGQGLRLIYYSQIVNDFQKGDIAEGYSVSREKKESFPLTVTSAQKNPTAFYLCASSIDRATGELFFGEGSRLTVL.